The next 20 T cell receptor beta chains were all read from a single sample in a study of blood T cell repertoires in COVID-19 (dated by TCRdb to the early 2020s). The method behind the library was the immunoSEQ multiplex PCR assay. In TCRdb, the immuneACCESS table is reduced to in-frame sequences with V and J assigned. These tables do not hold every clone; where another copy was compared, an unresolved V gene accounts for under half, and the others remain unexplained. The sample profile shows approximately 240,000 clones; approximately 84% of them were found once. The top ten clones comprise around 4% of the sample. The sequenced material came from peripheral blood. Receptors were obtained from a man between 45 and 60 years old with acute or convalescent COVID-19.

This clone was picked up one time. The V gene is TRBV7-8, the J gene TRBJ1-6; 7 nucleotides align to TRBD1. The ends lost 1 base at V and 9 bases at J; junction bases unmatched: 6. Germline V CDR1 and CDR2: SGHVS, FQNEAQ. The CDR3 loop spans 15 amino acids. This CDR3 is CASSLGWDSFSPLHF. DNA of the CDR3: TGTGCCAGCAGCTTAGGTTGGGACAGTTTTTCACCCCTCCACTTT.

The CDR3 loop is CSVLGTSGLLNTHEQYF. CDR3 sequence (DNA): TGCAGCGTCCTTGGGACTAGCGGTCTCCTTAATACCCACGAGCAGTACTTC. V is TRBV29-1 and J is TRBJ2-7, with 11 bases identical to TRBD2. Germline loops: CDR1 SQVTM, CDR2 ANQGSEA. The CDR3 has 17 amino acids. V dropped 6 bases and J dropped 5; count of bases not matched to a gene: 18.

CDR3 DNA: TGTGCCAGCGTAGCCCTGGGTCGAAATCAGCCCCAGCATTTT. The encoded protein is CASVALGRNQPQHF. The V gene is TRBV28, the J gene TRBJ1-5, with D uncertain. Germline CDR1 and CDR2: MDHEN and SYDVKM. The V end was cut by 8 bases, the J end by 4 bases, with 15 bases between. The CDR3 runs to 14 residues.

This chain uses TRBV30 with TRBJ2-4; the match to TRBD1 covers 9 bases. Trimming took 4 bases from V and 5 from J; bases not matched to a gene: 6. This CDR3 region has 14 residues. Germline values: CDR1 GTSNPN, CDR2 SVGIG (reference sequence). The CDR3 protein is CAWIPNRGQNIQYF. The CDR3 DNA reads TGTGCCTGGATCCCGAACAGGGGGCAAAACATTCAGTACTTC.

The sample holds one count of this clone. The chain recombines TRBV7-8 with TRBJ2-5; 14 nucleotides align to TRBD2. The CDR3 is made up of 16 amino acids. The V gene end was trimmed by 5 bases and the J gene end by 3 bases; junction bases not matched to a gene: 5. Germline assignment: CDR1 SGHVS and CDR2 FQNEAQ. CDR3 sequence (DNA): TGTGCCAGCAGCCGCCGACTAGCGGGGGGGGAAGAGACCCAGTACTTC. Translation gives CASSRRLAGGEETQYF.

CDR3 loop: CASRQTGLAGGELFF. DNA of the CDR3: TGCGCCAGCAGGCAGACGGGACTAGCGGGAGGGGAGCTGTTTTTT. The genes are TRBV5-1 and TRBJ2-2; 13 bases agree with TRBD2. J gave up 8 bases and V 5 bases, and 6 bases lay outside the gene matches. CDR3 length: 15 residues. Germline-derived CDR1 and CDR2 are SGHRS and YFSETQ.

V and J are TRBV5-1 and TRBJ2-5, with TRBD1 identical over 8 bases. CDR1 and CDR2 from the germline V gene are SGHRS and YFSETQ. V was clipped by 2 bases and J by 5 bases; unmatched bases: 8. The CDR3 is 15 amino acids. CDR3: CASSFGQGGGETQYF. The CDR3, as DNA: TGCGCCAGCAGCTTCGGACAGGGCGGAGGTGAGACCCAGTACTTC.

The chain is built from TRBV27 and TRBJ1-3; 12 bases are shared with TRBD1. The germline CDR1 and CDR2 sequences are MNHEY and SMNVEV (reference sequence). V shed 5 bases and J 8 bases; nucleotides not matched to a gene: 22. The CDR3 loop spans 20 amino acids. The CDR3 loop reads CASSPSWGTGGEQPTYTIYF. The DNA for the CDR3 is TGTGCCAGCAGTCCATCCTGGGGGACAGGGGGCGAACAGCCAACCTACACCATATATTTT.

V gene TRBV5-6 combines with J gene TRBJ1-2; 11 bases are a match to TRBD1. V lost 3 bases, J lost 10 bases, and 11 bases stayed unmatched. Germline lookup yields CDR1 SGHDT and CDR2 YYEEEE. The CDR3 covers 15 residues. CDR3: CASSSMRGQGALYTF. For the CDR3, the DNA is TGTGCCAGCAGCTCCATGCGAGGACAGGGGGCTCTCTACACCTTC.

V is TRBV7-9 and J is TRBJ2-7, with D perhaps TRBD1 (5 bases). CDR3 size: 13 residues. CDR1 is SEHNR and CDR2 is FQNEAQ in the germline V gene (reference sequence). V was shortened by 6 bases and J by 2 bases, with 11 bases between the two germline ends. CDR3 loop: CASREGATYEQYF. The CDR3 bases are TGTGCCAGCAGAGAAGGGGCCACCTACGAGCAGTACTTC. The entire variable domain, with the rest obtained from reference TRBV7-9 and TRBJ2-7, is as follows: DTGVSQNPRHKITKRGQNVTFRCDPISEHNRLYWYRQTLGQGPEFLTYFQNEAQLEKSRLLSDRFSAERPKGSFSTLEIQRTEQGDSAMYLCASREGATYEQYFGPGTRLTVT.

The sample holds one count of this clone. V is TRBV28 and J is TRBJ1-1; 9 bases map to TRBD1. Germline CDR1 reads MDHEN; CDR2 reads SYDVKM. CDR3 size: 14 residues. V lost 6 bases to trimming and J lost 4 bases; unmatched junction nucleotides: 6. CDR3 DNA sequence: TGTGCCAGCAGGCAGACAGGGGGGGGCACTGAAGCTTTCTTT. Translation: CASRQTGGGTEAFF.

The CDR3 DNA reads TGTGCCAGCAGTTTGCGAGGGCCGGGGAATGAGCAGTTCTTC. Translated: CASSLRGPGNEQFF. The rearrangement joins TRBV27 to TRBJ2-1, with TRBD2 as a possible D gene (5 bases). The CDR3 covers 14 residues. The germline gives CDR1 MNHEY, CDR2 SMNVEV (reference sequence). Trimming cost V 3 bases and J 7 bases, with 13 bases left between them.

This clone has only one observation. The chain uses TRBV9 and TRBJ1-6; possibly TRBD1 for D (5 bases). Trimming stripped 0 bases from V and 7 bases from J, with 8 bases between. This CDR3 region has 14 residues. Germline-derived CDR1 and CDR2 are SGDLS and YYNGEE. For the CDR3, the DNA is TGTGCCAGCAGCGTAGATAACAGGAATTCACCCCTCCACTTT. Encoded protein: CASSVDNRNSPLHF.

The gene calls are TRBV9 and TRBJ2-1, with D perhaps TRBD2 (5 bases). CDR1 is SGDLS and CDR2 is YYNGEE in the germline V gene. This CDR3 spans 16 amino acids. V lost 1 base and J 7 bases, leaving 18 bases between the germline ends. CDR3 region: CASSVMSGPSGNEQFF. The CDR3 bases are TGTGCCAGCAGCGTAATGAGTGGACCCTCGGGAAATGAGCAGTTCTTC.

The sample holds a few counts of this clone. The chain joins TRBV13 to TRBJ1-6; D gene ambiguous. Germline V gene lookup returns CDR1 PRHDT and CDR2 FYEKMQ (reference sequence). The V end lost 5 bases, the J end lost 9 bases, and 8 bases lay between the germline ends. The CDR3 runs to 12 residues. CDR3 amino acids: CASSHPTSPLHF. The CDR3 DNA is TGTGCCAGCAGCCATCCTACTTCACCCCTCCACTTT.

V and J are TRBV4-1 and TRBJ1-5; 9 nucleotides align to TRBD1. This CDR3 region has 19 residues. With 4 bases clipped from V and 1 base from J, the junction kept 14 bases outside the gene matches. Germline CDR1 MGHRA, CDR2 YSYEKL. CDR3 residues: CASSLTRRDRVSSNQPQHF. In nucleotides, the CDR3 is TGCGCCAGCAGCCTTACTCGCCGGGACAGGGTTTCCAGCAATCAGCCCCAGCATTTT.

This chain links TRBV28 with TRBJ1-1, with a tentative D call TRBD1 (6 bases). CDR3 length equals 14 residues. Germline CDR1 and CDR2: MDHEN and SYDVKM. Trimming left V 3 bases short and J 4 bases short, with 12 bases between. The CDR3 DNA is TGTGCCAGCAGTTTTGATGTGACAGGCACTGAAGCTTTCTTT. Amino acid sequence: CASSFDVTGTEAFF.

This clone was picked up a small number of times. The chain has TRBV3-1 (or the pseudogene TRBV3-2) and TRBJ1-2; D possibly corresponds to TRBD1 (5 bases). The CDR3 totals 16 residues. V was shortened by 1 base and J by 6 bases, with 18 bases between the two germline ends. From germline, CDR1 is LGHDT and CDR2 YNNKEL (reference sequence). The CDR3 DNA is TGTGCCAGCAGCCAAGGAACAGGCATGTTTCGGGATGGCTACACCTTC. As protein: CASSQGTGMFRDGYTF.

This clone was picked up a small number of times. The V call is TRBV19, the J call TRBJ2-6, with D uncertain. Germline loops: CDR1 LNHDA, CDR2 SQIVND (reference sequence). CDR3 size: 15 residues. V was shortened by 3 bases and J by 0 bases, with 6 bases between the two germline ends. CDR3 in DNA: TGTGCCAGTAGTATTTTCAGCTCTGGGGCCAACGTCCTGACTTTC. It codes for CASSIFSSGANVLTF.

The chain has TRBV10-3 and TRBJ2-5; 7 nucleotides align to TRBD1. V shed 7 bases and J 2 bases; nucleotides not matched to a gene: 7. The germline CDR1 and CDR2 sequences are ENHRY and SYGVKD. There are 14 residues in the CDR3. CDR3 DNA: TGTGCCATCAAAAATGGACAGGCTCAAGAGACCCAGTACTTC. Translated: CAIKNGQAQETQYF.